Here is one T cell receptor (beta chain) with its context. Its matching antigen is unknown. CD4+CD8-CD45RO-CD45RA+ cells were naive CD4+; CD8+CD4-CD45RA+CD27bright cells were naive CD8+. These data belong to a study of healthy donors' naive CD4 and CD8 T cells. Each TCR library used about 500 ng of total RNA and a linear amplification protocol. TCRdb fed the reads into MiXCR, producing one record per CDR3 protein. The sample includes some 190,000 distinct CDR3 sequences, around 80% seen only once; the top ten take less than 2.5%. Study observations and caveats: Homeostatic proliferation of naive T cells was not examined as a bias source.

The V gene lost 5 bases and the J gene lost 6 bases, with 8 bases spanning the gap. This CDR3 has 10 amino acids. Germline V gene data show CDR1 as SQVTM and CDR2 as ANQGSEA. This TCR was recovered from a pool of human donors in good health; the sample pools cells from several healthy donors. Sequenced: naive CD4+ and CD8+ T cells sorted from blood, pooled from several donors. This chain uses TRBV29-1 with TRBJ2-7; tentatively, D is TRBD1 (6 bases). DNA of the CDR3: TGCAGCGTTTGGACAGCCGAGCAGTACTTC. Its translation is CSVWTAEQYF.